These 32 T cell receptor beta chains were all obtained from the same sample, sequenced in a study of a mutant IDH1 vaccine in newly diagnosed glioma. Data came from immunoSEQ multiplex PCR; TCRdb stores just in-frame clones and leaves some out. There are roughly 50,000 clones in the sample; about 80% occur only once, and under 3.5% lies in the top ten. What these receptors recognize is not known. Documented time point: week 5, during vaccination. It was 300 ug of mutant IDH1 20-mer peptide that made up each vaccine dose, given with topical imiquimod. The sequencing here drew on PBMCs, taken from a glioma patient whose treatment included an IDH1 peptide vaccine. The receptors come from a man aged 25-40 years with glioma.

This clone was seen a handful of times. The chain uses TRBV5-6 and TRBJ1-1; D call uncertain. The CDR3 consists of 11 residues. Germline CDR1 reads SGHDT; CDR2 reads YYEEEE. V was pared by 2 bases and J by 7 bases, with 6 bases between. DNA for the CDR3: TGTGCCAGCAGCTTAATGGGTGAAGCTTTCTTT. Translated, it gives CASSLMGEAFF.

The chain couples TRBV5-4 to TRBJ1-6; D not certain. Trimming shortened V by 0 bases and J by 7 bases, and 14 bases separated the two germline ends. CDR1 is SGHNT, CDR2 YYREEE, per germline (reference sequence). CDR3 length: 16 residues. The CDR3 here is CASSLEKGQGNSPLHF. In DNA form, the CDR3 reads TGTGCCAGCAGCTTGGAGAAGGGTCAAGGGAATTCACCCCTCCACTTT.

The chain employs TRBV18 and TRBJ2-5; TRBD2 might be the D (6 bases). Germline assignment: CDR1 KGHSH and CDR2 LQKENI. The CDR3 extends over 15 amino acids. V lost 3 bases and J 2 bases, leaving 13 bases between the germline ends. In DNA form, the CDR3 reads TGTGCCAGCTCACCCCCCCGGGACTTACAAGAGACCCAGTACTTC. Its protein product is CASSPPRDLQETQYF.

V and J are TRBV9 and TRBJ2-5; TRBD1 matches at 7 bases. With 4 bases clipped from V and 5 bases from J, the junction kept 14 bases outside the gene matches. Germline V gene data show CDR1 as SGDLS and CDR2 as YYNGEE. The CDR3 is 16 residues long. The CDR3, as DNA: TGTGCCAGCAGCCACCCGTGGACAGGCCCCCAGGAGACCCAGTACTTC. It yields the protein CASSHPWTGPQETQYF.

The chain uses TRBV7-6 and TRBJ2-7, with D maybe TRBD2 (6 bases). CDR3 length equals 16 residues. Per the germline V gene, CDR1 is SGHVS and CDR2 is FNYEAQ. V was trimmed by 0 bases and J by 0 bases, leaving 12 bases between them. CDR3: CASSLAEGLSSYEQYF. In nucleotides, the CDR3 is TGTGCCAGCAGCTTAGCGGAGGGGTTAAGCTCCTACGAGCAGTACTTC.

The chain links TRBV9 to TRBJ2-2, with a tentative D call TRBD2 (6 bases). This CDR3 has 15 residues. Trimming cost V 1 base and J 5 bases, with 12 bases left between them. The germline CDR1 and CDR2 sequences are SGDLS and YYNGEE. Here the CDR3 DNA reads TGTGCCAGCAGCGTAAGTTCGGGAGCGACCGGGGAGCTGTTTTTT. Residues: CASSVSSGATGELFF.

The rearrangement joins TRBV5-1 to TRBJ1-1; TRBD1 aligns across 12 bases. The CDR3 covers 18 residues. CDR1 is SGHRS and CDR2 is YFSETQ in the germline V gene. The V and J ends lost 1 base and 3 bases, in that order; junction bases with no gene match: 10. The CDR3 region is CASSLIGTGGYEYTEAFF. The DNA for the CDR3 is TGCGCCAGCAGCTTGATCGGGACAGGGGGCTACGAGTACACTGAAGCTTTCTTT.

The count of this clone is one. J is TRBJ2-6 and V is TRBV25-1; maybe TRBD1 (6 bases). The CDR3 consists of 18 residues. Deletions cut 2 bases from V and 0 bases from J, with 14 bases between. CDR1 is MGHDK, CDR2 SYGVNS, per germline. CDR3 in amino acids: CASSEPGHSVSGANVLTF. The CDR3 nucleotides are TGTGCCAGCAGTGAACCGGGACACTCCGTCTCTGGGGCCAACGTCCTGACTTTC.

The chain carries TRBV27 and TRBJ2-1; 10 bases line up with TRBD2. The CDR3 totals 16 residues. Germline V gene sequence: CDR1 MNHEY, CDR2 SMNVEV (reference sequence). V was clipped by 4 bases and J by 7 bases; unmatched bases: 10. The chain's CDR3 is CASSSPSGGARNEQFF. Here the CDR3 DNA reads TGTGCCAGCAGTTCCCCCAGCGGGGGGGCGCGGAATGAGCAGTTCTTC.

This clone was seen a handful of times. The chain links TRBV7-6 to TRBJ1-5; possibly TRBD1 for D (5 bases). Germline V gene data show CDR1 as SGHVS and CDR2 as FNYEAQ. V lost 4 bases and J 4 bases, leaving 14 bases between the germline ends. The CDR3 contains 15 residues. The DNA of the CDR3 is TGTGCCAGCAGCTCCCAGGTGGGGGGTAATCAGCCCCAGCATTTT. It yields the protein CASSSQVGGNQPQHF.

The chain carries TRBV14 and TRBJ2-3, with D possibly matching TRBD2 (5 bases). Looked up from germline, CDR1 is SGHDN and CDR2 is FVKESK. V dropped 0 bases and J dropped 7 bases, with 11 bases sitting between them. The CDR3 spans 14 residues. CDR3 DNA: TGTGCCAGCAGCCAAGACGGACTGGCATATACGCAGTATTTT. Its protein is CASSQDGLAYTQYF.

The rearrangement links TRBV11-3 to TRBJ2-1; the match to TRBD1 covers 8 bases. The trim removed 5 bases at V and 10 bases at J, leaving 10 bases unmatched. CDR3 length: 14 amino acids. CDR1 and CDR2 (germline): SGHNT, YENEEA. The CDR3 DNA follows: TGTGCCAGCAGCCAAATTCCCGACAGGGGCGAGCAGTTCTTC. Residues: CASSQIPDRGEQFF.

This clone has just a few counts. The chain has TRBV5-4 and TRBJ1-1; D is unclear. The CDR3 sequence is 11 residues long. V lost 4 bases to trimming and J lost 2 bases, with 3 bases between them. Germline CDR1 reads SGHNT; CDR2 reads YYREEE (reference sequence). The CDR3 sequence is CASSKNTEAFF. The CDR3 nucleotides are TGTGCCAGCAGCAAAAACACTGAAGCTTTCTTT. Full variable domain (missing parts from reference TRBV5-4 and TRBJ1-1): ETGVTQSPTHLIKTRGQQVTLRCSSQSGHNTVSWYQQALGQGPQFIFQYYREEENGRGNFPPRFSGLQFPNYSSELNVNALELDDSALYLCASSKNTEAFFGQGTRLTVV.

Remarks on this clone: At one end, the junction sequence differs from germline, possibly due to a read error. The DNA for the CDR3 is TGTGCCATCCGGGACAACTCTGGAACCACCATATATTTT. Translated: CAIRDNSGTTIYF. The chain couples TRBV10-3 to TRBJ1-3, with D tentatively TRBD1 (6 bases). Germline V gene data show CDR1 as ENHRY and CDR2 as SYGVKD. This CDR3 is built from 13 residues.

The V call is TRBV6-5, the J call TRBJ2-3; D is unresolved. CDR1 is MNHEY, CDR2 SVGAGI, per germline. The CDR3 contains 13 residues. Trimming cost V 9 bases and J 8 bases, with 18 bases left between them. The CDR3 loop reads CASSIARTGTQYF. The CDR3 DNA reads TGTGCCAGTAGTATAGCAAGGACGGGTACGCAGTATTTT.

V usage is TRBV6-6 and J usage is TRBJ1-2; no definite D call. Germline V gene lookup returns CDR1 MNHNY and CDR2 SVGAGI (reference sequence). CDR3 length: 15 residues. Between the trimmed V and J ends, which lost 0 bases and 4 bases, there was a span of 12 bases. CDR3 sequence reads: CASSYSPRESYGYTF. Written as DNA, the CDR3 is TGTGCCAGCAGTTACTCCCCTCGTGAGTCCTATGGCTACACCTTC.

This clone was seen more than once but under ten times. The chain employs TRBV6-1 and TRBJ2-1, with a possible D match to TRBD1 (5 bases). Trimming removed 6 bases at V and 8 bases at J, with 14 bases between. Germline lookup yields CDR1 MNHNS and CDR2 SASEGT. This CDR3 is built from 13 residues. CDR3 nucleotides: TGTGCCAGCAGAGGGGCGAGGTTCGATGAGCAGTTCTTC. Translated: CASRGARFDEQFF.

Only a few counts were recorded for this clone. The same CDR3 also results from other DNA sequences found in this sample. The chain joins TRBV6-1 to TRBJ1-5; D might be TRBD1 (6 bases). Germline values: CDR1 MNHNS, CDR2 SASEGT. Trimming took off 7 bases at V and 1 base at J, with 11 bases between the two ends. The CDR3 spans 14 residues. CDR3 bases: TGTGCCAGCAACCCTACAGGGAGCAATCAGCCCCAGCATTTT. Protein: CASNPTGSNQPQHF.

This clone was observed once. The chain combines TRBV7-9 with TRBJ1-2, with 8 positions matching TRBD1. V lost 5 bases and J lost 4; bases outside the gene matches: 9. The length of the CDR3 is 15 residues. CDR1 and CDR2 from the germline V gene are SEHNR and FQNEAQ (reference sequence). The DNA of the CDR3 is TGTGCCAGCAGCGAACGGGGACAGGATGTCTATGGCTACACCTTC. Translation gives CASSERGQDVYGYTF.

The V gene is TRBV6-6, the J gene TRBJ2-1, with D tentatively TRBD2 (6 bases). The V end was cut by 0 bases, the J end by 1 base, with 7 bases between. The CDR3 runs 15 residues. Germline V gives CDR1 MNHNY, CDR2 SVGAGI (reference sequence). The CDR3 here is CASSYSGGSYNEQFF. DNA of the CDR3: TGTGCCAGCAGTTACTCGGGGGGTTCCTACAATGAGCAGTTCTTC.

The rearrangement links TRBV6-1 to TRBJ1-5; possibly TRBD1 for D (5 bases). Germline-derived CDR1 and CDR2 are MNHNS and SASEGT. This CDR3 is 17 amino acids long. Trimming removed 3 bases at V and 2 bases at J, with 17 bases between. The CDR3 loop is CASSDTEGKFGNQPQHF. In DNA, the CDR3 is TGTGCCAGCAGTGATACTGAGGGGAAGTTTGGCAATCAGCCCCAGCATTTT.

V is TRBV18 and J is TRBJ1-6; D perhaps matches TRBD1 (5 bases). V lost 6 bases, J lost 0 bases, and 12 bases lay in between. Germline assignment: CDR1 KGHSH and CDR2 LQKENI. The CDR3 covers 16 residues. CDR3 DNA: TGTGCCAGCTCTCTGGCAGGGAGCTCCTATAATTCACCCCTCCACTTT. This sequence encodes CASSLAGSSYNSPLHF.

The gene calls are TRBV6-1 and TRBJ1-3; no firm D call. Germline V gives CDR1 MNHNS, CDR2 SASEGT. This CDR3 is built from 14 residues. V lost 5 bases and J lost 0, with 8 bases in between. The CDR3: CASSHTYSGNTIYF. The CDR3 nucleotides read TGTGCCAGCAGTCACACCTACTCTGGAAACACCATATATTTT.

The chain carries TRBV9 and TRBJ2-7, with 7 bases lining up with TRBD2. V lost 4 bases to trimming and J lost 5 bases; unmatched junction nucleotides: 12. CDR3 length equals 15 residues. Germline loops: CDR1 SGDLS, CDR2 YYNGEE. The CDR3 reads CASSQTAGVVDEQYF. The CDR3 DNA follows: TGTGCCAGCAGCCAGACGGCGGGGGTAGTCGACGAGCAGTACTTC.

The V gene is TRBV7-9, the J gene TRBJ1-2; 10 bases match TRBD1. Unmatched junction bases numbered 7, after V lost 4 bases and J lost 8 bases. There are 14 residues in the CDR3. CDR1 and CDR2 from the germline V gene are SEHNR and FQNEAQ (reference sequence). CDR3 sequence reads: CASSSSGQGGGYTF. DNA of the CDR3: TGTGCCAGCAGCTCAAGTGGACAGGGGGGCGGCTACACCTTC. The full variable domain, with the rest looked up from reference TRBV7-9 and TRBJ1-2, is DTGVSQNPRHKITKRGQNVTFRCDPISEHNRLYWYRQTLGQGPEFLTYFQNEAQLEKSRLLSDRFSAERPKGSFSTLEIQRTEQGDSAMYLCASSSSGQGGGYTFGSGTRLTVV.

The chain is built from TRBV2 and TRBJ1-6; 8 bases map to TRBD1. The CDR3 has 16 amino acids. CDR1 and CDR2 (germline): SNHLY, FYNNEI. Trimming cost V 6 bases and J 6 bases; bases outside gene matches: 10. CDR3 amino acids: CASRAQGALFNSPLHF. The CDR3 DNA reads as TGTGCCAGCAGAGCCCAGGGGGCTCTCTTTAATTCACCCCTCCACTTT.

The chain joins TRBV4-3 to TRBJ1-1; no definite D call. CDR1 is LGHNA, CDR2 YSLEER, per germline. Trimming removed 0 bases from V and 1 base from J, with 6 bases in between. The CDR3 has 14 residues. The CDR3 here is CASSQEGGNTEAFF. The CDR3 DNA reads TGCGCCAGCAGCCAAGAAGGCGGGAACACTGAAGCTTTCTTT.

This clone was seen only once. The DNA for the CDR3 is TGTGCCAGCTCTCCTAGCGGGACCAGCTACAATGAGCAGTTCTTC. Its translation: CASSPSGTSYNEQFF. V is TRBV18 and J is TRBJ2-1; 9 bases align to TRBD2. The CDR3 totals 15 residues. With V trimmed by 6 bases and J by 3 bases, 6 bases remained unmatched. CDR1 and CDR2 (germline): KGHSH, LQKENI.

This clone has just a few counts. The chain links TRBV19 to TRBJ1-5; the D gene is possibly TRBD1 (6 bases). V shed 7 bases and J shed 7 bases, with 14 bases lying between them. Per the germline V gene, CDR1 is LNHDA and CDR2 is SQIVND (reference sequence). The length of the CDR3 is 13 residues. The CDR3 sequence is CASNPIQGQPQHF. In nucleotides, the CDR3 is TGTGCCAGTAACCCCATCCAGGGGCAGCCCCAGCATTTT.

V and J are TRBV19 and TRBJ2-7; TRBD1 matches at 10 bases. V shed 9 bases, J shed 5 bases, and the junction held 4 bases outside the gene matches. Germline CDR1 reads LNHDA; CDR2 reads SQIVND (reference sequence). The CDR3 is made up of 12 amino acids. This chain's CDR3 is CASAGTGDEQYF. CDR3 nucleotide sequence: TGTGCCAGCGCCGGGACAGGGGACGAGCAGTACTTC. Full variable domain (missing parts from reference TRBV19 and TRBJ2-7): DGGITQSPKYLFRKEGQNVTLSCEQNLNHDAMYWYRQDPGQGLRLIYYSQIVNDFQKGDIAEGYSVSREKKESFPLTVTSAQKNPTAFYLCASAGTGDEQYFGPGTRLTVT.

The chain couples TRBV28 to TRBJ2-6, with D possibly TRBD2 on 5 matching bases. The germline V gene has CDR1 MDHEN and CDR2 SYDVKM. The CDR3 runs to 17 residues. Between the trimmed V and J ends, which lost 8 bases and 0 bases, there was a span of 17 bases. This CDR3 reads CASGLDSISSGANVLTF. CDR3 coding DNA: TGTGCCAGCGGACTGGACTCAATAAGCTCTGGGGCCAACGTCCTGACTTTC.

This chain connects TRBV27 to TRBJ1-5; D is unclear. This CDR3 comprises 13 residues. Trimming shortened V by 1 base and J by 5 bases, and 6 bases separated the two germline ends. Per germline, CDR1 MNHEY and CDR2 SMNVEV (reference sequence). The CDR3 bases are TGTGCCAGCAGTTTATTCCCCGATCAGCCCCAGCATTTT. This translates into CASSLFPDQPQHF.